This T cell receptor (beta chain) appears in the sequencing data of a study of cytomegalovirus exposure and HLA in healthy donors. Every donor was a healthy person donating bone marrow. About this clone: Its antigen is as yet unknown.

Overall study findings and caveats: A prior analysis recorded that most TCR beta V segments were productive about 87% or about 30% of the time. One later analysis reportedly identified an Asian-associated ancestry cluster that showed fewer N-insertions than the roughly 700-donor mean.

It was with 60 Vbeta and 13 Jbeta primers that the PCR ran. Only in-frame clones appear in the TCRdb table, and some are missing; sequencing was by immunoSEQ multiplex PCR. The sample contains under 60,000 clones, around four fifths of which appear only once. This TCR was recovered from a man aged 50 to 60 in good health and CMV-seronegative. Sequencing was performed on PBMCs.

The CDR3 region is CASSLFNEQYF. Here the CDR3 DNA reads TGTGCCAGCAGCTTGTTCAACGAGCAGTACTTC. This chain links TRBV5-6 with TRBJ2-7; D is uncertain. With 1 base removed from V and 5 bases from J, the gap between germline ends came to 4 bases. The germline V gene has CDR1 SGHDT and CDR2 YYEEEE. The CDR3 runs to 11 residues.